Each of the 2 T cell receptor beta chains below was sequenced from the same sample in a study of shared clonotypes between healthy human individuals. Using immunoSEQ multiplex PCR, the repertoire was profiled, and TCRdb retains in-frame clones only, with some absent. Among under 1,100,000 clones listed, 60% to 80% were seen once. Specimen: memory CD4+ T cells sorted from blood. Subset described: CD45RA-negative fraction. Every receptor here comes from a young man in good health.

This chain uses TRBV7-9 with TRBJ2-1, with D possibly being TRBD2 (7 bases). The V end was cut by 8 bases, the J end by 3 bases, with 14 bases between. Looked up from germline, CDR1 is SEHNR and CDR2 is FQNEAQ (reference sequence). The CDR3 is 14 amino acids. CDR3 in amino acids: CASLGASGYNEQFF. CDR3 sequence (DNA): TGTGCCAGCCTGGGGGCTAGCGGCTACAATGAGCAGTTCTTC.

This clone was detected a few times. The chain links TRBV6-6 to TRBJ1-2, with a weak D call TRBD1 (6 bases). The CDR3 loop spans 12 amino acids. The germline V gene encodes CDR1 MNHNY and CDR2 SVGAGI (reference sequence). The V end was cut by 5 bases, the J end by 13 bases, with 17 bases between. In nucleotides, the CDR3 is TGTGCCAGCAGTATCGGGCGCGAGGGGGTCACCTTC. It encodes CASSIGREGVTF.